The clone carrying this T cell receptor (beta chain) was seen only a few times. What it recognizes is unknown. This entry belongs to a study of T cells in Graves' hyperthyroidism and ophthalmopathy. What was amplified from RNA transcripts were TCR beta CDR3 regions. When the TCR CDR3 underwent first-round RT-PCR, the HTBI primer set was used. TCRdb itself ran the multiplex PCR reads through MiXCR, one entry per CDR3 protein. Among 560,000 or so distinct CDR3 sequences listed, 15% to 20% were seen once. Notes on the study in general: Clonotypes that were expanded in thyroid above 0.001 mostly appeared in blood too.

CDR3 length: 15 amino acids. The germline V gene encodes CDR1 SGDLS and CDR2 YYNGEE. With V trimmed by 3 bases and J by 4 bases, 7 bases remained unmatched. The V gene is TRBV9, the J gene TRBJ1-3; 7 nucleotides line up with TRBD1. The specimen sequenced was blood. The receptor was derived from a man aged 35 to 55 with Graves' ophthalmopathy. The CDR3 is CASSAYTGDGNTIYF. CDR3 nucleotide sequence: TGTGCCAGCAGCGCTTACACAGGGGACGGAAACACCATATATTTT.